The rows below give T cell receptor beta chains drawn from one sample of a study of spatial heterogeneity in lung cancer. TCRdb ran MiXCR on the 5' RACE reads and lists one entry per CDR3 protein. The repertoire includes approximately 40,000 distinct CDR3 sequences, roughly 15% of them detected once, and 55% to 70% sits in the top ten. This specimen was PBMCs, taken at surgery. The receptor source for this set is a male donor with early-stage non-small cell lung cancer. Each CDR3 is given with its conserved first and last residue. Each record gives: J gene, V gene, CDR3 protein.

j_gene: TRBJ2-2
v_gene: TRBV12-5
CDR3aa: CASGLQRAAYLANTGELFF

j_gene: TRBJ2-2
v_gene: TRBV11-3
CDR3aa: CASSLAGGPSDTGELFF

j_gene: TRBJ2-2
v_gene: TRBV20-1
CDR3aa: CSARSRTGELFF

j_gene: TRBJ2-7
v_gene: TRBV19
CDR3aa: CASRGQGLYEQYF

j_gene: TRBJ2-7
v_gene: TRBV9
CDR3aa: CASTPGLAGAPEQYF

j_gene: TRBJ2-5
v_gene: TRBV12-3/TRBV12-4
CDR3aa: CASRRGSQETQYF

j_gene: TRBJ2-3
v_gene: TRBV4-2
CDR3aa: CASSSAVHPDTQYF

j_gene: TRBJ2-7
v_gene: TRBV30
CDR3aa: CAWSAAYEQYF

j_gene: TRBJ2-1
v_gene: TRBV5-6
CDR3aa: CASSLAAYDEQFF

j_gene: TRBJ1-5
v_gene: TRBV4-1
CDR3aa: CASSPGPFRGNQPQHF

j_gene: TRBJ1-1
v_gene: TRBV5-1
CDR3aa: CASSLFGGGSNTEAFF

j_gene: TRBJ2-5
v_gene: TRBV14
CDR3aa: CASSQAQGGTQYF

j_gene: TRBJ2-3
v_gene: TRBV7-3
CDR3aa: CASSHRDPSTDTQYF

j_gene: TRBJ2-7
v_gene: TRBV5-1
CDR3aa: CASSETSGGATISYEQYF

j_gene: TRBJ1-1
v_gene: TRBV6-1
CDR3aa: CASSWGPTEAFF